Listed below are T cell receptor beta chains from one sample, sequenced in a study of T cell responses to AZD1222 COVID-19 vaccine. Method: immunoSEQ multiplex PCR; TCRdb's copy keeps in-frame clones and lacks some. The sample has tens of thousands of clones, 88% seen once. Sample: peripheral blood, taken on day 0 of MenACWY control vaccination. The receptors originated from an adult in good health. The CDR3 runs from the conserved cysteine through the conserved F or W. A D gene is named only where the DNA matches it firmly. Clone size is stated in some rows and not others, as once, few, many or a class when expanded.

v_gene	abundance	d_gene	j_gene	CDR3nt	CDR3aa
TRBV30	-	-	TRBJ1-4	TGTGCCTGGAGTGTAAACAGGGCAACTAATGAAAAACTGTTTTTT	CAWSVNRATNEKLFF
TRBV28	-	-	TRBJ2-7	TGTGCCAGCAGTTTACAGGGTCTATCTTACGAGCAGTACTTC	CASSLQGLSYEQYF
TRBV7-8	-	-	TRBJ1-5	TGTGCCAGCAGCCCCAGGGGAAATCAGCCCCAGCATTTT	CASSPRGNQPQHF
TRBV6-5	-	-	TRBJ1-1	TGTGCCACCGTCGGGAACACTGAAGCTTTCTTT	CATVGNTEAFF
TRBV5-1	-	-	TRBJ1-1	TGCGCCAGCAGGGTACAAGTCTCCATGAACACTGAAGCTTTCTTT	CASRVQVSMNTEAFF
TRBV10-3	once	-	TRBJ1-2	TGTGCCATCATCTTCCACGATCATGGCGGCTACACCTTC	CAIIFHDHGGYTF
TRBV7-8	-	-	TRBJ1-4	TGTGCCAGCAGCCAATCGGTTTGGGTACAAGATGAAAAACTGTTTTTT	CASSQSVWVQDEKLFF
TRBV2	once	TRBD2	TRBJ2-1	TGTGCCAGCCCCCCAGGCGGGGGAAACTACAATGAGCAGTTCTTC	CASPPGGGNYNEQFF
TRBV21-1	-	-	TRBJ2-5	TGTGCCAGCAGGCTAGCCATAAAGGTCCAAGAGACCCAGTACTTC	CASRLAIKVQETQYF
TRBV19	-	-	TRBJ2-7	TGTGCCAGTAGTTCTACAGGTAACCCTTCCTACGAGCAGTACTTC	CASSSTGNPSYEQYF
TRBV3-1/TRBV3-2	once	-	TRBJ1-2	TGTGCCAGCAGCCTCCTGCCAAGAGATGGCTACACCTTC	CASSLLPRDGYTF
TRBV3-1/TRBV3-2	-	-	TRBJ2-1	TGTGCCAGCAGCGCCTGGGGGGCCTATAATGAGCAGTTCTTC	CASSAWGAYNEQFF
TRBV14	-	-	TRBJ1-2	TGTGCCAGCAGCCAAGACAGGGTTGGAGGCTACACCTTC	CASSQDRVGGYTF
TRBV3-1/TRBV3-2	-	-	TRBJ1-3	TGTGCCAGCAGCCAAGAACAGGGTGATGGAAACACCATATATTTT	CASSQEQGDGNTIYF
TRBV27	-	TRBD2	TRBJ2-2	TGTGCCAGCAGTTTAGCGGGGGAGCACGGGGAGCTGTTTTTT	CASSLAGEHGELFF
TRBV28	-	-	TRBJ2-1	TGTGCCAGCCCTCGGCCTGGGGGGAGGGAGCAGTTCTTC	CASPRPGGREQFF
TRBV7-9	few	TRBD1	TRBJ1-6	TGTGCCAGCAGCTCGGGACAGGGCCCCATTTCACCCCTCCACTTT	CASSSGQGPISPLHF
TRBV7-2	-	-	TRBJ2-6	TGTGCCAGCAGCTTAGAGGTCAGGGTCTATTCTGGGGCCAACGTCCTGACTTTC	CASSLEVRVYSGANVLTF
TRBV19	-	-	TRBJ1-2	TGTGCCAGTAGTATCGGGGGTCCCCGGGATGGCTACACCTTC	CASSIGGPRDGYTF
TRBV28	-	-	TRBJ1-5	TGTGCCACCCAGGTTGGCAATCAGCCCCAGCATTTT	CATQVGNQPQHF
TRBV14	-	-	TRBJ2-2	TGTGCCAGCAGCCAAGTCGTAGGCTTCACCGGGGAGCTGTTTTTT	CASSQVVGFTGELFF
TRBV11-3	-	-	TRBJ1-1	TGTGCCAGCAAACTAACAGGGTACACTGAAGCTTTCTTT	CASKLTGYTEAFF
TRBV3-1/TRBV3-2	-	TRBD1	TRBJ2-5	TGTGCCAGCAGCCTACAGGGGGGTAGACGAGAGACCCAGTACTTC	CASSLQGGRRETQYF
TRBV5-4	-	-	TRBJ2-7	TGTGCCAGCAGCTCTGGCGGAGGGGGCGGTTACGAGCAGTACTTC	CASSSGGGGGYEQYF
TRBV7-9	-	-	TRBJ2-1	TGTGCCAGCAGCTTAGGTGGAACAGGCCCCTACAATGAGCAGTTCTTC	CASSLGGTGPYNEQFF
TRBV9	-	-	TRBJ1-6	TGTGCCAGCAGCGTTGGAACCAGGGATTCCTATAATTCACCCCTCCACTTT	CASSVGTRDSYNSPLHF
TRBV10-3	-	-	TRBJ1-5	TGTGCCATCAGTGAGTCTGGTTTCCCACAGCCCCAGCATTTT	CAISESGFPQPQHF
TRBV4-3	-	-	TRBJ1-5	TGCGCCAGCAGCCAAGATGCAGAAAGCTATCAGCCCCAGCATTTT	CASSQDAESYQPQHF
TRBV10-3	-	TRBD1	TRBJ2-2	TGTGCCATCAGTGCCGGGACAGTATCGAACACCGGGGAGCTGTTTTTT	CAISAGTVSNTGELFF
TRBV28	-	-	TRBJ1-3	TGTGCCAGCAGTTTACGGGGCCGGTTAGGAAACACCATATATTTT	CASSLRGRLGNTIYF
TRBV4-2	-	-	TRBJ1-4	TGTGCCAGCAGCCAAGGCGACGCAGGGGATGAAAAACTGTTTTTT	CASSQGDAGDEKLFF
TRBV7-9	-	TRBD1	TRBJ2-4	TGTGCCAGCAGCTTAGCGAGGCCAGGGGGTGGTTTTGCCAAAAACATTCAGTACTTC	CASSLARPGGGFAKNIQYF
TRBV10-3	-	TRBD1	TRBJ2-1	TGTGCCATCAGATCCGACAGGGGGCCCTACAATGAGCAGTTCTTC	CAIRSDRGPYNEQFF
TRBV27	-	-	TRBJ1-5	TGTGCCAGCTCCGGGGCCGGACGGCCCCAGCATTTT	CASSGAGRPQHF
TRBV12-3/TRBV12-4	-	-	TRBJ1-2	TGTGCCAGCAGCCTAGGCAATCGGCCTCGCTTC	CASSLGNRPRF